This T cell receptor (beta chain) was sequenced for a study of circulating CD8 cells and anti-PD-1 response in melanoma. The overall study: About 45% of the 13 patients had prior targeted therapy or immunotherapy; seven did not. Responders had complete or partial responses; non-responders had stable or progressive disease.

This CDR3 has 15 residues. The V gene's germline CDR1 is SGHTA and CDR2 FQGTGA. With 4 bases clipped from V and 4 bases from J, the junction kept 7 bases outside the gene matches. Overall study results and limits: PD-1 and DPOS subsets showed similar, higher clonality than DNEG. Subset repertoires were largely private at M1, with under 7.5% shared.

By its share, this clonotype is large. Its antigen is undetermined. From live CD3+CD8+TCRalphabeta+ cells, four PD-1 and/or TIGIT subsets were sorted. The QIAseq Immune Repertoire TCR panel built the libraries from roughly 16 ng of total RNA. TCRdb passed the reads through MiXCR, listing each CDR3 protein once. Of 450 to 650 distinct CDR3 sequences in the sample, approximately 6.2% were seen once. The material sequenced was CD8+ T cells from PBMCs, taken at baseline or after one month of anti-PD-1 therapy (not recorded which). The chain links TRBV7-3 to TRBJ1-2; 9 bases match TRBD1. The receptor comes from a human donor with melanoma. The CDR3 nucleotides read TGTGCCAGCAGCTCGGGACAGGGTCAGGTCTATGGCTACACCTTC. The encoded protein is CASSSGQGQVYGYTF. Filled out from reference TRBV7-3 and TRBJ1-2, the complete variable domain reads GAGVSQTPSNKVTEKGKYVELRCDPISGHTALYWYRQSLGQGPEFLIYFQGTGAADDSGLPNDRFFAVRPEGSVSTLKIQRTERGDSAVYLCASSSGQGQVYGYTFGSGTRLTVV.